Listed here are 25 T cell receptor beta chains from one sample, sequenced in a study of spatial heterogeneity in lung cancer. TCRdb processed the 5' RACE reads anew with MiXCR; each CDR3 protein has one entry. The sample contains 9,500 to 12,000 distinct CDR3 sequences, roughly 6.2% of which appear only once. Time point: sample taken at primary tumor resection. In each case, whole RNA from tumor, nontumor lung or frozen PBMC was sequenced unsorted. Source: PBMCs, taken at surgery. These receptor sequences come from a male donor with early-stage non-small cell lung cancer.

This clonotype showed up many times. As an off-target read in a library built for alpha chains, this beta chain has a frequency of little significance. The chain uses TRBV7-7 and TRBJ2-7, with 9 bases matching TRBD2. The junction had 8 bases not matched to a gene; V was cut back by 2 bases and J by 3 bases. Germline lookup yields CDR1 SSHAT and CDR2 FNYEAQ (reference sequence). This CDR3 is built from 16 residues. The CDR3 loop is CASSLPRAGGLYEQYF. The CDR3 DNA is TGTGCCAGCAGCTTACCCCGAGCGGGGGGACTCTACGAGCAGTACTTC.

Concerning this clonotype: A read error may explain this, as a much larger clone is one base away. The library was designed around alpha chains, so this beta chain is a stray read whose abundance carries little weight. V gene TRBV27 combines with J gene TRBJ1-6; D uncertain. The CDR3 is made up of 17 amino acids. CDR1 is MNHEY and CDR2 is SMNVEV in the germline V gene (reference sequence). V shed 5 bases and J shed 8 bases, with 22 bases lying between them. The CDR3 region is CASSPQVRSERDSPLHF. The CDR3 DNA reads as TGTGCCAGCAGTCCCCAAGTCAGGTCGGAAAGGGATTCACCCCTCCACTTT.

This clonotype counts as medium-sized. Since it is a stray read in a library aimed at alpha chains, this beta chain has a size that is not meaningful. The V and J genes are TRBV7-9 and TRBJ2-7; weak D call: TRBD1 (6 bases). This CDR3 region has 13 residues. Germline CDR1 SEHNR, CDR2 FQNEAQ (reference sequence). V gave up 3 bases and J gave up 0 bases, with 6 bases separating them. CDR3 residues: CASSLDSSYEQYF. In DNA form, the CDR3 reads TGTGCCAGCAGCTTGGACAGCTCCTACGAGCAGTACTTC.

Points on this clonotype: With the library built for alpha chains, this beta chain is off target and its frequency is not meaningful. V and J are TRBV9 and TRBJ2-3, with D unresolved. Germline lookup yields CDR1 SGDLS and CDR2 YYNGEE. The CDR3 runs 13 residues. Trimming cost V 3 bases and J 0 bases, with 5 bases left between them. CDR3 sequence: CASSEGSTDTQYF. The CDR3 DNA is TGTGCCAGCAGCGAAGGAAGCACAGATACGCAGTATTTT.

As for this clonotype: This may come from a read error, since a much larger clone is one base off. For a library built for alpha chains, this beta chain is a stray read; little rests on its size. The CDR3 coding sequence is TGTGTCAGCAGCCTCAGGACCGGGGAGCTGTTTTTT. Its translation: CVSSLRTGELFF. The chain uses TRBV9 and TRBJ2-2, with unresolved D. The CDR3 runs 12 residues. In germline, CDR1 is SGDLS, CDR2 YYNGEE.

This clonotype has a count of ten or more. Being off target in a library aimed at alpha chains, this beta chain has a size of little meaning. V is TRBV28 and J is TRBJ2-7; tentatively, D is TRBD1 or TRBD2 (6 bases each). The CDR3 consists of 15 residues. From germline, CDR1 is MDHEN and CDR2 SYDVKM. V shed 2 bases and J shed 12 bases, with 23 bases lying between them. CDR3 amino acids: CASSLRVGGTRGPYF. The CDR3 region has the DNA TGTGCCAGCAGTTTAAGAGTTGGGGGAACCCGGGGGCCGTACTTC.

This clonotype was observed many times. Being off target in a library aimed at alpha chains, this beta chain has a size of little meaning. V usage is TRBV28 and J usage is TRBJ2-7; no clear D gene. Germline V lookup: CDR1 MDHEN, CDR2 SYDVKM. The CDR3 is made up of 12 amino acids. V was clipped by 3 bases and J by 1 base, with 4 bases between them. The CDR3, as DNA: TGTGCCAGCAGTTTGGGTTCCTACGAGCAGTACTTC. Its translation is CASSLGSYEQYF.

The table lists this clonotype with a few counts. This beta chain slipped into a library made for alpha chains as a stray read, so its size is not meaningful. CDR3 sequence: CASSWGPGLSEQYF. The CDR3 nucleotides read TGTGCCAGCAGCTGGGGGCCAGGGTTGAGCGAGCAGTACTTC. The J gene is TRBJ2-7, the V gene TRBV6-2 or TRBV6-3; maybe TRBD1 (6 bases). Germline lookup yields CDR1 MNHEY and CDR2 SVGEGT. There are 14 residues in the CDR3. The V end lost 6 bases, the J end lost 6 bases, and 18 bases lay between the germline ends.

With regard to this clonotype: This beta chain came through as a stray read in a library set up for alpha chains, and its size says little. This rearrangement joins TRBV27 to TRBJ2-2, with D possibly matching TRBD2 (5 bases). The CDR3 contains 13 residues. V lost 8 bases to trimming and J lost 6 bases, with 13 bases between them. Per the germline V gene, CDR1 is MNHEY and CDR2 is SMNVEV (reference sequence). The CDR3 DNA reads TGTGCCAGCCAAGAATACGGGGCCGGGGAGCTGTTTTTT. It specifies CASQEYGAGELFF.

This clonotype has only a few counts. This beta chain represents an off-target read in a library built for alpha chains; its size is of limited meaning. The chain has TRBV18 and TRBJ2-5; D gene unclear. The CDR3 loop spans 10 amino acids. Germline CDR1 and CDR2: KGHSH and LQKENI. V shed 4 bases and J shed 4 bases, with 1 base lying between them. In nucleotides, the CDR3 is TGTGCCAGCTCACGAGAGACCCAGTACTTC. Translated: CASSRETQYF.

This clonotype occurred many times. A library prepared for alpha chains yielded this beta chain as an off-target read; its size is of little meaning. Here the CDR3 DNA reads TGTGCCAGCAGTTTACCGGGACTAGCGGGAGGGTTCGGAGCCGGGGAGCTGTTTTTT. Translated: CASSLPGLAGGFGAGELFF. The chain employs TRBV28 and TRBJ2-2, with 16 positions matching TRBD2. V gave up 2 bases and J gave up 6 bases; unmatched junction bases: 9. In germline, CDR1 is MDHEN, CDR2 SYDVKM. The CDR3 has 19 residues.

With regard to this clonotype: The library was built for alpha chains, so this beta chain is an off-target read and its size means little. The V call is TRBV6-5, the J call TRBJ2-2; 9 positions match TRBD1. This CDR3 region has 15 residues. The V and J ends lost 7 bases and 4 bases, in that order; junction bases with no gene match: 7. CDR1 is MNHEY, CDR2 SVGAGI, per germline. In nucleotides, the CDR3 is TGTGCCAGCATGCAGGGACAGGGCTTCACCGGGGAGCTGTTTTTT. It is translated as CASMQGQGFTGELFF.

Notes on this clonotype: This beta chain turned up in a library designed for alpha chains; as an off-target read, its abundance says little. V gene TRBV9 combines with J gene TRBJ2-3, with 8 positions matching TRBD2. This CDR3 contains 17 residues. Germline V lookup: CDR1 SGDLS, CDR2 YYNGEE. The V gene end was trimmed by 0 bases and the J gene end by 4 bases; junction bases not matched to a gene: 10. CDR3 in amino acids: CASSVEIGGRRADTQYF. CDR3 DNA: TGTGCCAGCAGCGTAGAAATTGGCGGGAGGAGGGCAGATACGCAGTATTTT.

There are many counts of this clonotype. This beta chain turned up in a library designed for alpha chains; as an off-target read, its abundance says little. The V call is TRBV12-3 or TRBV12-4, the J call TRBJ2-2, with 7 bases lining up with TRBD2. The CDR3 has 14 amino acids. Unmatched junction bases numbered 5, after V lost 5 bases and J lost 5 bases. The CDR3 here is CASSMRERTGELFF. Here the CDR3 DNA reads TGTGCCAGCAGTATGCGGGAGAGGACCGGGGAGCTGTTTTTT.

As concerns this clonotype: A library prepared for alpha chains yielded this beta chain as an off-target read; its size is of little meaning. The chain recombines TRBV5-4 with TRBJ2-2; D possibly corresponds to TRBD2 (6 bases). The CDR3 is 16 residues long. Germline V gene sequence: CDR1 SGHNT, CDR2 YYREEE (reference sequence). The V gene lost 4 bases and the J gene lost 3 bases, with 16 bases spanning the gap. CDR3 region: CASSPGRRRDTGELFF. The CDR3 DNA reads TGTGCCAGCAGCCCGGGGAGGAGGCGGGACACCGGGGAGCTGTTTTTT. The whole variable domain, filled in from reference TRBV5-4 and TRBJ2-2, reads ETGVTQSPTHLIKTRGQQVTLRCSSQSGHNTVSWYQQALGQGPQFIFQYYREEENGRGNFPPRFSGLQFPNYSSELNVNALELDDSALYLCASSPGRRRDTGELFFGEGSRLTVL.

Regarding this clonotype: For a library built for alpha chains, this beta chain is a stray read; little rests on its size. V and J are TRBV28 and TRBJ1-5; D is perhaps TRBD1 (6 bases). CDR3 length: 15 residues. Looked up from germline, CDR1 is MDHEN and CDR2 is SYDVKM. V lost 6 bases and J lost 6, with 18 bases in between. The CDR3 is CASSNGGRRGQPQHF. The CDR3 DNA reads as TGTGCCAGCAGCAACGGGGGGCGCCGGGGTCAGCCCCAGCATTTT.

This clonotype ranks as medium-sized. Because this beta chain is a stray read in a library intended to capture alpha chains, its abundance should not be given much weight. CDR3 region: CASSFPGTVAAYEQYF. The CDR3 coding sequence is TGTGCCAGCAGTTTCCCCGGGACAGTTGCTGCCTACGAGCAGTACTTC. The chain employs TRBV28 and TRBJ2-7; TRBD1 matches at 7 bases. The trim removed 3 bases at V and 2 bases at J, leaving 10 bases unmatched. The CDR3 covers 16 residues. From germline, CDR1 is MDHEN and CDR2 SYDVKM.

The table lists this clonotype with many counts. Because the library targeted alpha chains, this beta chain is an off-target read whose size means little. The chain joins TRBV7-2 to TRBJ2-2; the D is unclear. The V end lost 3 bases, the J end lost 6 bases, and 8 bases lay between the germline ends. Germline V gives CDR1 SGHTA, CDR2 FQGNSA. The CDR3 runs to 13 residues. The CDR3 region has the DNA TGTGCCAGCAGCTTCCGGTTCCCCGGGGAGCTGTTTTTT. Its protein product is CASSFRFPGELFF. The full variable domain, completed using reference TRBV7-2 and TRBJ2-2, is GAGVSQSPSNKVTEKGKDVELRCDPISGHTALYWYRQSLGQGLEFLIYFQGNSAPDKSGLPSDRFSAERTGGSVSTLTIQRTQQEDSAVYLCASSFRFPGELFFGEGSRLTVL.

This clonotype was seen a few times. This beta chain is a stray read from a library made for alpha chains; its abundance is not meaningful. The V gene is TRBV9, the J gene TRBJ2-3; TRBD1 agrees at 7 bases. V was clipped by 0 bases and J by 4 bases; unmatched bases: 11. CDR3 size: 17 residues. Germline V gene data show CDR1 as SGDLS and CDR2 as YYNGEE. The chain's CDR3 is CASSVVNRGRSPDTQYF. The CDR3 nucleotides read TGTGCCAGCAGCGTAGTGAACAGGGGAAGGTCGCCAGATACGCAGTATTTT.

At least ten counts were recorded for this clonotype. This beta chain represents an off-target read in a library built for alpha chains; its size is of limited meaning. The chain joins TRBV6-6 to TRBJ1-6; D unclear. Between the trimmed V and J ends, which lost 0 bases and 9 bases, there was a span of 9 bases. The CDR3 runs to 14 residues. Germline assignment: CDR1 MNHNY and CDR2 SVGAGI (reference sequence). This CDR3 reads CASSYSSVGSPLHF. CDR3 nucleotides: TGTGCCAGCAGTTACTCTTCAGTTGGTTCACCCCTCCACTTT.

There are many counts of this clonotype. The size of this beta chain means little, since it is a stray read in a library made for alpha chains. The chain combines TRBV20-1 with TRBJ1-1; perhaps TRBD1 as D (5 bases). CDR1 is DFQATT, CDR2 SNEGSKA, per germline (reference sequence). Trimming removed 1 base at V and 0 bases at J, with 9 bases between. The CDR3 extends over 14 amino acids. The CDR3 loop reads CSARVGTVNTEAFF. The CDR3 region has the DNA TGCAGTGCTAGAGTTGGGACGGTGAACACTGAAGCTTTCTTT.

This clonotype was recorded many times. This beta chain turned up in a library designed for alpha chains; as an off-target read, its abundance says little. This chain links TRBV12-3 or TRBV12-4 with TRBJ2-7; TRBD1 aligns across 7 bases. The CDR3 is made up of 12 amino acids. J gave up 4 bases and V 6 bases, and 3 bases lay outside the gene matches. CDR3 sequence (DNA): TGTGCCAGCAGCGAACAGGGGTACGAGCAGTACTTC. Residues: CASSEQGYEQYF.

Within the sample, this clonotype is medium-sized. This beta chain represents an off-target read in a library built for alpha chains; its size is of limited meaning. The chain is built from TRBV28 and TRBJ1-5, with 7 bases aligning to TRBD1. Germline V gives CDR1 MDHEN, CDR2 SYDVKM. This CDR3 is 18 amino acids long. Trimming at V came to 6 bases and at J to 0 bases, leaving 14 bases not matched to a gene. DNA for the CDR3: TGTGCCAGCAGCCCTTCTACATCACAGGGGCCTAGCAATCAGCCCCAGCATTTT. Protein product: CASSPSTSQGPSNQPQHF.

In the case of this clonotype: Because the library targeted alpha chains, this beta chain is an off-target read whose size means little. The rearrangement links TRBV20-1 to TRBJ2-7; no firm D call. This CDR3 spans 14 amino acids. The germline V gene has CDR1 DFQATT and CDR2 SNEGSKA (reference sequence). Trimming took off 6 bases at V and 1 base at J, with 16 bases between the two ends. The CDR3 coding sequence is TGCAGTGCCCGAACTCTGACCGGTTCCTACGAGCAGTACTTC. Protein sequence: CSARTLTGSYEQYF.

This clonotype was detected a few times. This beta chain came through as a stray read in a library set up for alpha chains, and its size says little. This chain links TRBV7-9 with TRBJ1-1; the D gene is possibly TRBD1 (5 bases). The CDR3 is 15 residues long. CDR1 and CDR2 from the germline V gene are SEHNR and FQNEAQ (reference sequence). V was clipped by 5 bases and J by 3 bases, with 16 bases between them. The CDR3 spells CASSVQGPRDTEAFF. The CDR3 nucleotides read TGTGCCAGCAGCGTTCAGGGCCCGCGCGACACTGAAGCTTTCTTT.